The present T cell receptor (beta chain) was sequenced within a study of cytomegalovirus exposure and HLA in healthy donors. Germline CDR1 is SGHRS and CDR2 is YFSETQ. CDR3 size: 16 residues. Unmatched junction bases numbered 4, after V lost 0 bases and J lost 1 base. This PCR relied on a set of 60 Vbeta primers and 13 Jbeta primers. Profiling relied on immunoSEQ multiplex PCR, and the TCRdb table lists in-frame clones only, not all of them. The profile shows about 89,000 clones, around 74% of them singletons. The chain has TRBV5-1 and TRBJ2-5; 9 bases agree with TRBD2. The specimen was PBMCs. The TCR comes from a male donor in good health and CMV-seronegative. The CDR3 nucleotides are TGCGCCAGCAGCTTGGTCCTAGCGGGGACCCAAGAGACCCAGTACTTC. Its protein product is CASSLVLAGTQETQYF.